The rows below give T cell receptor beta chains drawn from one sample of a study of cytomegalovirus exposure and HLA in healthy donors. The table came from immunoSEQ multiplex PCR; TCRdb's copy has only in-frame clones and leaves some out. Found here are about 130,000 clones, 65% to 80% of them singletons; the top ten hold roughly 3%. The sequenced material came from PBMCs. Receptors originate from a man aged 40-49 years in good health and CMV-seronegative. The CDR3 runs from the conserved cysteine through the conserved F or W. Fields, in order: V gene, D gene, clone size, J gene, CDR3 protein, CDR3 DNA. D genes are given only for firm matches. Some rows mark clone size as missing; the rest say once, few, many or name a class of expanded clone.

v_call: TRBV9; d_call: NA; clone_size: NA; j_call: TRBJ1-6; cdr3_aa: CASSVVGLSPLHF; cdr3_nt: TGTGCCAGCAGCGTAGTCGGACTTTCACCCCTCCACTTT
v_call: TRBV30; d_call: NA; clone_size: NA; j_call: TRBJ1-1; cdr3_aa: CACDRMNTEAFF; cdr3_nt: TGTGCCTGCGACAGAATGAACACTGAAGCTTTCTTT
v_call: TRBV7-8; d_call: NA; clone_size: NA; j_call: TRBJ2-1; cdr3_aa: CASSLSNQGPVHEQFF; cdr3_nt: TGTGCCAGCAGCTTAAGTAACCAGGGCCCGGTGCATGAGCAGTTCTTC
v_call: TRBV19; d_call: NA; clone_size: NA; j_call: TRBJ1-2; cdr3_aa: CASSILRGTGTGYTF; cdr3_nt: TGTGCCAGTAGTATTCTGCGAGGAACGGGAACCGGCTACACCTTC
v_call: TRBV11-3; d_call: NA; clone_size: NA; j_call: TRBJ2-5; cdr3_aa: CASSLSGQGIGETQYF; cdr3_nt: TGTGCCAGCAGCTTATCTGGGCAGGGGATAGGTGAGACCCAGTACTTC
v_call: TRBV28; d_call: TRBD2; clone_size: NA; j_call: TRBJ2-1; cdr3_aa: CASSYGKGLAGEQFF; cdr3_nt: TGTGCCAGCAGTTACGGAAAGGGACTAGCGGGAGAGCAGTTCTTC
v_call: TRBV7-9; d_call: TRBD2; clone_size: NA; j_call: TRBJ2-2; cdr3_aa: CASSTAGGTGELFF; cdr3_nt: TGTGCCAGCAGCACAGCGGGAGGGACCGGGGAGCTGTTTTTT
v_call: TRBV21-1; d_call: NA; clone_size: NA; j_call: TRBJ2-3; cdr3_aa: CASITIAGGTDTQYF; cdr3_nt: TGTGCCAGCATCACAATAGCGGGGGGCACAGATACGCAGTATTTT
v_call: TRBV7-9; d_call: TRBD1; clone_size: NA; j_call: TRBJ1-5; cdr3_aa: CASSLDRGGQPQHF; cdr3_nt: TGTGCCAGCAGCTTGGACAGGGGGGGTCAGCCCCAGCATTTT
v_call: TRBV10-3; d_call: NA; clone_size: NA; j_call: TRBJ2-1; cdr3_aa: CAISNQGDEQFF; cdr3_nt: TGTGCCATCAGCAACCAAGGGGATGAGCAGTTCTTC
v_call: TRBV6-1; d_call: TRBD1; clone_size: NA; j_call: TRBJ2-3; cdr3_aa: CASSETGGPDTQYF; cdr3_nt: TGTGCCAGCAGTGAGACAGGGGGTCCAGATACGCAGTATTTT
v_call: TRBV29-1; d_call: TRBD1; clone_size: NA; j_call: TRBJ2-2; cdr3_aa: CSVTGTGSLGELFF; cdr3_nt: TGCAGCGTAACCGGGACAGGGTCTCTCGGGGAGCTGTTTTTT
v_call: TRBV10-3; d_call: TRBD1; clone_size: NA; j_call: TRBJ1-5; cdr3_aa: CAISGTGKGNQPQHF; cdr3_nt: TGTGCCATCAGTGGGACAGGGAAGGGCAATCAGCCCCAGCATTTT
v_call: TRBV28; d_call: NA; clone_size: NA; j_call: TRBJ1-1; cdr3_aa: CASTQDRQAFF; cdr3_nt: TGTGCCAGCACTCAAGACAGACAAGCTTTCTTT
v_call: TRBV4-1; d_call: NA; clone_size: few; j_call: TRBJ1-1; cdr3_aa: CASSLGGGTEAFF; cdr3_nt: TGCGCCAGCAGCCTAGGCGGAGGCACTGAAGCTTTCTTT
v_call: TRBV4-1; d_call: TRBD1; clone_size: NA; j_call: TRBJ2-4; cdr3_aa: CASSQTRDRGFKNIQYF; cdr3_nt: TGCGCCAGCAGCCAAACCCGGGACAGGGGATTCAAAAACATTCAGTACTTC
v_call: TRBV9; d_call: NA; clone_size: few; j_call: TRBJ2-3; cdr3_aa: CASSVGERDTQYF; cdr3_nt: TGTGCCAGCAGCGTAGGAGAGAGAGATACGCAGTATTTT
v_call: TRBV10-3; d_call: TRBD1; clone_size: few; j_call: TRBJ1-5; cdr3_aa: CAISDQGARGSNQPQHF; cdr3_nt: TGTGCCATCAGTGACCAGGGGGCGAGGGGTAGCAATCAGCCCCAGCATTTT
v_call: TRBV10-3; d_call: TRBD1; clone_size: NA; j_call: TRBJ2-5; cdr3_aa: CAISEATGQGFWGGETQYF; cdr3_nt: TGTGCCATCAGTGAGGCCACGGGACAGGGGTTTTGGGGTGGAGAGACCCAGTACTTC
v_call: TRBV4-1; d_call: NA; clone_size: once; j_call: TRBJ1-1; cdr3_aa: CASSQVTGGSGTEAFF; cdr3_nt: TGCGCCAGCAGCCAAGTAACGGGGGGCTCGGGCACTGAAGCTTTCTTT
v_call: TRBV28; d_call: TRBD1; clone_size: few; j_call: TRBJ1-5; cdr3_aa: CASSFRDRLPPNQPQHF; cdr3_nt: TGTGCCAGCAGTTTCCGGGACAGACTACCCCCCAATCAGCCCCAGCATTTT
v_call: TRBV5-1; d_call: NA; clone_size: NA; j_call: TRBJ2-3; cdr3_aa: CASSGTSIGTDTQYF; cdr3_nt: TGCGCCAGCAGCGGGACAAGTATTGGCACAGATACGCAGTATTTT
v_call: TRBV5-1; d_call: NA; clone_size: NA; j_call: TRBJ2-2; cdr3_aa: CASSPQGQNTGELFF; cdr3_nt: TGCGCCAGCAGCCCCCAGGGACAGAACACCGGGGAGCTGTTTTTT